The 5 T cell receptor beta chains listed next were all sequenced from one sample in a study of cytomegalovirus exposure and HLA in healthy donors. The PCR had 60 Vbeta and 13 Jbeta primers. Repertoires were generated with immunoSEQ multiplex PCR, while TCRdb's copy carries only in-frame clones and drops some. Altogether tens of thousands of clones are present, roughly 63% being singletons, with the ten largest covering roughly 6%. Sequencing was done on a sample of PBMCs. Receptors were obtained from a woman aged 25-40 years in good health and CMV-seronegative.

The V call is TRBV27, the J call TRBJ2-1; D gene ambiguous. V lost 6 bases, J lost 8 bases, and 11 bases lay in between. CDR3 length: 12 residues. Germline CDR1 and CDR2: MNHEY and SMNVEV (reference sequence). The CDR3 DNA reads TGTGCCAGCAGCCTCGACAAGCATGAGCAGTTCTTC. This translates into CASSLDKHEQFF.

The rearrangement joins TRBV5-1 to TRBJ2-5; 11 bases fit TRBD2. Trimming cost V 3 bases and J 6 bases; bases outside gene matches: 10. This CDR3 spans 16 amino acids. Germline V CDR1 and CDR2: SGHRS, YFSETQ. The CDR3 protein is CASSSPSSGGGKTQYF. In nucleotides, the CDR3 is TGCGCCAGCAGCTCGCCGAGTAGCGGGGGGGGGAAGACCCAGTACTTC. Full variable domain (missing parts from reference TRBV5-1 and TRBJ2-5): KAGVTQTPRYLIKTRGQQVTLSCSPISGHRSVSWYQQTPGQGLQFLFEYFSETQRNKGNFPGRFSGRQFSNSRSEMNVSTLELGDSALYLCASSSPSSGGGKTQYFGPGTRLLVL.

The chain uses TRBV7-9 and TRBJ2-1; 12 bases are shared with TRBD2. V lost 5 bases to trimming and J lost 7 bases; unmatched junction nucleotides: 6. The V gene's germline CDR1 is SEHNR and CDR2 FQNEAQ (reference sequence). The CDR3 totals 15 residues. For the CDR3, the DNA is TGTGCCAGCAGCCCTAGCGGGGGGGCGGGAAATGAGCAGTTCTTC. It yields the protein CASSPSGGAGNEQFF.

This chain joins TRBV5-1 and TRBJ2-7; TRBD1 agrees at 9 bases. Losses at the gene ends were 3 bases for V and 5 bases for J; bases not matched to a gene: 3. CDR3 length equals 13 residues. In germline, CDR1 is SGHRS, CDR2 YFSETQ. CDR3 protein: CASSYRTGDEQYF. The CDR3 DNA follows: TGCGCCAGCAGCTACAGGACAGGGGACGAGCAGTACTTC.

This clone was counted a few times. V gene TRBV4-2 combines with J gene TRBJ2-7, with 8 bases identical to TRBD2. Trimming at V came to 0 bases and at J to 3 bases, leaving 16 bases not matched to a gene. The CDR3 spans 19 residues. Germline CDR1 reads LGHNA; CDR2 reads YNFKEQ. In DNA form, the CDR3 reads TGTGCCAGCAGCCAAGACTGGAGCGGGAGTAGAGTTTCGGTCTACGAGCAGTACTTC. It specifies CASSQDWSGSRVSVYEQYF.